This note documents a single T cell receptor (beta chain) sequence. The data originate from a study of identical twins. V lost 5 bases and J lost 4, with 11 bases in between. The CDR3 has 14 residues. The germline V gene encodes CDR1 SEHNR and CDR2 FQNEAQ (reference sequence). TCRdb recomputed calls from the 5' RACE reads with MiXCR, one row per CDR3 protein. The table lists 240,000 or so distinct CDR3 sequences, under 12% of them singletons. The chain links TRBV7-9 to TRBJ1-4; D not certain. The sequencing sample was made of memory T cells sorted from blood. The sequence was collected from a man aged 45-65 years in good health. In DNA form, the CDR3 reads TGTGCCAGCAGCCCCCGAGGCGGTAATGAAAAACTGTTTTTT. Translated: CASSPRGGNEKLFF.